Below are 3 T cell receptor beta chains sequenced from a single sample in a study of shared clonotypes between healthy human individuals. CD45RO-negative, CCR7-selected cells formed the naive CD8 fraction, which excluded terminally differentiated effector memory CD45RA+ cells. The data were produced by immunoSEQ multiplex PCR, yet TCRdb's version contains in-frame clones alone and is incomplete. The sample contains around 610,000 clones, 95% to 97% of which appear only once. Specimen: naive CD8+ T cells sorted from blood. These receptors were collected from a woman in her thirties in good health.

The chain is built from TRBV2 and TRBJ2-6; no clear D gene. Deletions cut 1 base from V and 0 bases from J, with 7 bases between. The CDR3 is 16 residues long. Germline V gene data show CDR1 as SNHLY and CDR2 as FYNNEI. CDR3 coding DNA: TGTGCCAGCAGTGAAGGCGTCCCCTCTGGGGCCAACGTCCTGACTTTC. Translated: CASSEGVPSGANVLTF.

The V gene is TRBV27, the J gene TRBJ1-1; D is undetermined. In germline, CDR1 is MNHEY, CDR2 SMNVEV (reference sequence). This CDR3 has 13 amino acids. V was clipped by 10 bases and J by 1 base, with 13 bases between them. The CDR3 region is CATSTAKNTEAFF. The CDR3 DNA follows: TGTGCCACCTCGACGGCGAAGAACACTGAAGCTTTCTTT.

A note on this clone: The sample has other DNA sequences that encode this CDR3 too. The chain links TRBV27 to TRBJ1-5; 9 bases are a match to TRBD1. The CDR3 contains 14 residues. Germline loops: CDR1 MNHEY, CDR2 SMNVEV (reference sequence). Unmatched junction bases numbered 0, after V lost 4 bases and J lost 2 bases. The CDR3 region is CASSWTGGNQPQHF. The CDR3 region has the DNA TGTGCCAGCAGTTGGACAGGGGGCAATCAGCCCCAGCATTTT.